The present entry profiles one T cell receptor (beta chain) with its context. The missing CDR3 end, 3 residues past where the read stops, is filled in from the germline J gene. This sample stems from a study of T cells in women clearing cervical HPV infection. Only in-frame clones appear in the TCRdb table, and some are missing; sequencing was by immunoSEQ multiplex PCR. Found here are about 39,000 clones; the top ten clones hold 4.8%. The CDR3 loop spans 18 amino acids. CDR1 and CDR2 (germline): SGHDN, FVKESK. With 4 bases removed from V and 4 bases from J, the gap between germline ends came to 25 bases.

The sequence came from a woman aged 18 to 75 with a cervical HPV16 infection that either progressed to CIN3+ or cleared (not recorded which). The chain uses TRBV14 and TRBJ1-2; D is unresolved. The source material was blood buffy coat. The sequenced CDR3 bases are TGTGCCAGCAGCCGAGAGAGGCGGCACCTGGGTCGTCTCTATGGC. It specifies CASSRERRHLGRLYG. The whole CDR3 region reads CASSRERRHLGRLYGYTF.